This TCR beta chain was retrieved from a study of control samples from healthy donors and cancer patients. The CDR3 consists of 15 residues. Trimming took 3 bases from V and 9 from J, leaving 20 bases between them. CDR1 and CDR2 from the germline V gene are SGHTA and FQGNSA. Generated by immunoSEQ multiplex PCR, the TCRdb table keeps only in-frame clones and is missing some. The data contain 79,000 or so clones, around 90% of them singletons. The chain combines TRBV7-2 with TRBJ1-2; D gene ambiguous. Sequencing was done on a sample of PBMCs. The sequence came from a woman aged 45-60 years with colorectal cancer. CDR3 region: CASSFPPRTGSSYTF. CDR3 DNA: TGTGCCAGCAGCTTTCCTCCCAGGACCGGGTCGAGCTACACCTTC.